This TCR beta chain was identified in a study of blood T cell repertoires in COVID-19. As for the study in general: Whether acute or convalescent, the COVID-19 samples came from the United States, Italy and Spain.

V was pared by 2 bases and J by 2 bases, with 8 bases of the junction left unmatched. The CDR3 extends over 16 amino acids. The germline CDR1 and CDR2 sequences are MRHNA and SNTAGT. Only in-frame clones appear in the TCRdb table, and some are missing; sequencing was by immunoSEQ multiplex PCR. The profile shows 50,000 to 70,000 clones, 80% to 95% of them singletons. Sequenced input: peripheral blood. The gene calls are TRBV6-4 and TRBJ2-7; TRBD2 agrees at 8 bases. The TCR comes from a man in his fifties or sixties with acute or convalescent COVID-19. CDR3 nucleotide sequence: TGTGCCAGCAGTGACCAAGCCGGGGGGGCAGCCTACGAGCAGTACTTC. This codes for CASSDQAGGAAYEQYF.